This paragraph covers one T cell receptor beta chain sequence. Its target is not known. The CDR3 has 13 residues. TCRdb's table, derived via immunoSEQ multiplex PCR, lists solely in-frame clones and lacks some. The sample includes nearly 45,000 clones, 75% to 90% of them seen just once. With baseline, cycle 4 day 1, and cycle 7 day 1 as timepoints, blood was sampled. The record originates from a study of OX40 agonist ivuxolimab in advanced cancers. Study-wide background: Dose-escalation cases comprised hepatocellular carcinoma, melanoma, renal cell or head and neck cancer. The eligibility criteria allowed prior anti-PD-1, anti-PD-L1 or anti-CTLA-4 therapy, and approximately 38% had some.

Study-wide results and caveats: In the 0.1 to 3.0 mg/kg range, CD4+ and CD8+ blood T cells had expanded clonally by week 6.

The sequenced sample was CD4+ or CD8+ T cells sorted from blood, obtained in a trial of the OX40 agonist ivuxolimab. The chain carries TRBV21-1 and TRBJ2-7; the table's D gene call, TRBD1, was not cross checked with the DNA. TRBV21-1 represents a pseudogene. The origin of this receptor is an adult with an advanced solid tumor such as melanoma, head and neck, liver or kidney cancer. The DNA for the CDR3 is TGTGCCAGCGCCGGGACAGTCTCCTACGAGCAGTACTTC. Its translation: CASAGTVSYEQYF.